This T cell receptor beta chain was found in a study of PD-L1 blockade in urothelial cancer. About the study: Every 3 weeks, patients received intravenous atezolizumab 1,200 mg, beginning 2014. Peripheral blood specimens exhibited a median yield of around 130,000 T cells. Study observations and caveats: Durable-benefit patients expanded tumor-associated blood clones more at 3 weeks.

The assay was immunoSEQ multiplex PCR, and TCRdb's table has in-frame clones only and misses some. The table includes some 100,000 clones, about 89% detected once. The CDR3 has 14 residues. Looked up from germline, CDR1 is LNHDA and CDR2 is SQIVND (reference sequence). Between the trimmed V and J ends, which lost 1 base and 5 bases, there was a span of 12 bases. Points on this clone: Its antigen is not identified.

Material: PBMCs, obtained around atezolizumab (anti-PD-L1) treatment. The chain links TRBV19 to TRBJ2-7; the D gene is possibly TRBD1 (5 bases). This clonotype was obtained from an elderly woman with urothelial cancer. CDR3 protein: CASSIVAGPHEQYF. The DNA of the CDR3 is TGTGCCAGTAGTATAGTCGCAGGGCCCCACGAGCAGTACTTC.